A selection of T cell receptor beta chains follows, all from one sample in a study of T cells in Graves' hyperthyroidism and ophthalmopathy. Each CDR3 protein gets one entry after TCRdb re-called the multiplex PCR reads with MiXCR. This table holds 600,000 to 700,000 distinct CDR3 sequences, 45% found once. The sample taken for sequencing was peripheral blood or thyroid tissue (not recorded which). The receptors here all came from an adult man with Graves' disease, either hyperthyroidism or ophthalmopathy (not recorded which). The conserved cysteine and the conserved F or W are not part of the CDR3 here. The order of the fields is CDR3 protein, clone size, J gene, V gene. Size values are once, few and many counts, or a class for expanded clones, and some rows have none.

CDR3aa: ASSELGPNTEAF
abundance: many
j_gene: TRBJ1-1
v_gene: TRBV2

CDR3aa: ASSEAGTGGNQPQH
abundance: -
j_gene: TRBJ1-5
v_gene: TRBV2

CDR3aa: SARDIAGTGIPYEQY
abundance: -
j_gene: TRBJ2-7
v_gene: TRBV20-1

CDR3aa: ASSQLGQGNDGYT
abundance: -
j_gene: TRBJ1-2
v_gene: TRBV4-2

CDR3aa: ASSLLGETGELF
abundance: -
j_gene: TRBJ2-2
v_gene: TRBV11-2

CDR3aa: ASSLSTGTGWTGELF
abundance: -
j_gene: TRBJ2-2
v_gene: TRBV11-1

CDR3aa: SVEVRGSSYEQY
abundance: few
j_gene: TRBJ2-7
v_gene: TRBV29-1

CDR3aa: SANIANQETQY
abundance: many
j_gene: TRBJ2-5
v_gene: TRBV20-1

CDR3aa: ASRGRPEAF
abundance: many
j_gene: TRBJ1-1
v_gene: TRBV2

CDR3aa: SVGPGGNTGELF
abundance: once
j_gene: TRBJ2-2
v_gene: TRBV29-1

CDR3aa: ATSRDRVNTEAF
abundance: many
j_gene: TRBJ1-1
v_gene: TRBV15

CDR3aa: ASSLVSGGYT
abundance: many
j_gene: TRBJ1-2
v_gene: TRBV7-9

CDR3aa: ASSQAGGADGELF
abundance: -
j_gene: TRBJ2-2
v_gene: TRBV14

CDR3aa: ASSLQGFDGYT
abundance: few
j_gene: TRBJ1-2
v_gene: TRBV7-2

CDR3aa: ASSYGTSPY
abundance: -
j_gene: TRBJ2-7
v_gene: TRBV6-5

CDR3aa: ASSGGNRGSSYEQY
abundance: few
j_gene: TRBJ2-7
v_gene: TRBV9

CDR3aa: ASSSDLGNTEAF
abundance: few
j_gene: TRBJ1-1
v_gene: TRBV7-9

CDR3aa: ASSESSRDPY
abundance: -
j_gene: TRBJ2-7
v_gene: TRBV6-1

CDR3aa: ASSYPNSGANVLT
abundance: few
j_gene: TRBJ2-6
v_gene: TRBV10-2

CDR3aa: ASSPWTVTGELF
abundance: -
j_gene: TRBJ2-2
v_gene: TRBV18